This TCR beta chain was documented in a study of CD8+ T cells in alopecia areata. Study-level points and caveats: Relative to mice, TCR sharing across patients was less clear, a difference possibly HLA-related.

As for this clone: The antigen is not known.

Trimming removed 0 bases at V and 6 bases at J, with 12 bases between. In germline, CDR1 is SGHAT, CDR2 FQNNGV. This CDR3 spans 15 amino acids. cDNA serving as the sequencing template came from extracted, reverse transcribed RNA. Here immunoSEQ multiplex PCR was the method, and the copy in TCRdb shows in-frame clones only, minus some. Seen here are about 110,000 clones, 55% to 70% observed once, and the top ten hold 20% to 25%. Sequenced sample: NKG2D-low CD8+ T cells sorted from blood. The clonotype was recovered from a human donor with alopecia areata. V usage is TRBV11-2 and J usage is TRBJ2-1; D gene ambiguous. CDR3 in amino acids: CASSLERRPFNEQFF. Here the CDR3 DNA reads TGTGCCAGCAGCTTAGAAAGGAGACCCTTCAATGAGCAGTTCTTC.